Below, 31 T cell receptor beta chains from the same sample are listed, as sequenced in a study of T cell responses to AZD1222 COVID-19 vaccine. Produced via immunoSEQ multiplex PCR; TCRdb's table is partial and in-frame only. The repertoire includes more than 110,000 clones, under 95% of them detected once, and roughly 3.1% sits in the top ten. The sequencing used peripheral blood, collected on day 0 of AZD1222 vaccination. Source of these receptors: an adult in good health.

This chain connects TRBV5-1 to TRBJ2-1; TRBD2 matches at 7 bases. CDR1 is SGHRS, CDR2 YFSETQ, per germline. This CDR3 region has 14 residues. V gave up 0 bases and J gave up 9 bases; unmatched junction bases: 6. CDR3 protein: CASSLEASGVEQFF. The CDR3 DNA reads TGCGCCAGCAGCTTGGAGGCTAGCGGAGTTGAGCAGTTCTTC. The full variable domain, completed using reference TRBV5-1 and TRBJ2-1, is KAGVTQTPRYLIKTRGQQVTLSCSPISGHRSVSWYQQTPGQGLQFLFEYFSETQRNKGNFPGRFSGRQFSNSRSEMNVSTLELGDSALYLCASSLEASGVEQFFGPGTRLTVL.

The genes are TRBV5-8 and TRBJ2-7; 9 bases fit TRBD1. The germline gives CDR1 SGHTS, CDR2 YDEGEE. This CDR3 region has 15 residues. The ends lost 4 bases at V and 1 base at J; junction bases unmatched: 6. The CDR3 DNA follows: TGTGCCAGCAGCCGAAGACAGGGGGGATCCTACGAGCAGTACTTC. Amino acids: CASSRRQGGSYEQYF.

The chain links TRBV18 to TRBJ1-3; 9 nucleotides line up with TRBD1. CDR3 length: 15 residues. Germline loops: CDR1 KGHSH, CDR2 LQKENI. V dropped 4 bases and J dropped 4; count of bases not matched to a gene: 5. The CDR3 spells CASSQGQGTGNTIYF. In nucleotides, the CDR3 is TGTGCCAGCTCACAGGGACAGGGTACCGGAAACACCATATATTTT.

The chain has TRBV7-9 and TRBJ2-1; the D gene is possibly TRBD2 (6 bases). V was pared by 1 base and J by 8 bases, with 6 bases between. CDR1 and CDR2 from the germline V gene are SEHNR and FQNEAQ (reference sequence). The CDR3 is made up of 12 amino acids. CDR3 nucleotides: TGTGCCAGCAGCTTAGGCGGGGATGAGCAGTTCTTC. Translated, it gives CASSLGGDEQFF.

The chain recombines TRBV5-1 with TRBJ1-1; TRBD1 agrees at 8 bases. The V segment lost 5 bases and the J segment 0 bases; nucleotides outside the gene matches: 6. CDR3 length: 15 residues. Germline-derived CDR1 and CDR2 are SGHRS and YFSETQ. The CDR3 spells CASSWTGSMNTEAFF. For the CDR3, the DNA is TGCGCCAGCAGTTGGACAGGGTCCATGAACACTGAAGCTTTCTTT.

The gene calls are TRBV6-5 and TRBJ1-2, with TRBD1 matching 7 bases. Germline V lookup: CDR1 MNHEY, CDR2 SVGAGI. The CDR3 extends over 14 amino acids. Germline trimming cut 8 bases from V and 7 bases from J; bases unmatched to any gene: 13. Here the CDR3 reads CASGPNAGGIGYTF. In DNA, the CDR3 is TGTGCCAGCGGCCCGAATGCAGGGGGGATTGGCTACACCTTC.

The gene calls are TRBV4-2 and TRBJ1-5, with D possibly matching TRBD1 (5 bases). V was trimmed by 1 base and J by 3 bases, leaving 13 bases between them. This CDR3 has 16 residues. The germline CDR1 and CDR2 sequences are LGHNA and YNFKEQ. The CDR3 bases are TGTGCCAGCAGCCAAGTGCAGGGCAGCCTCAATCAGCCCCAGCATTTT. Amino acid sequence: CASSQVQGSLNQPQHF.

The chain links TRBV13 to TRBJ1-3; no reliable D call. Trimming pared 2 bases from V and 0 bases from J, leaving 8 bases between. Germline-derived CDR1 and CDR2 are PRHDT and FYEKMQ (reference sequence). This CDR3 is built from 15 residues. This chain's CDR3 is CASSLTAASGNTIYF. The CDR3 DNA sequence: TGTGCCAGCAGCTTAACAGCCGCCTCTGGAAACACCATATATTTT.

This chain links TRBV19 with TRBJ2-3, with D unclear. CDR3 length: 8 residues. In germline, CDR1 is LNHDA, CDR2 SQIVND (reference sequence). CDR3 sequence: CRGDTQYF. The CDR3 DNA is TGTAGAGGTGATACGCAGTATTTT.

The chain couples TRBV6-5 to TRBJ1-1; maybe TRBD1 (6 bases). Trimming took 3 bases from V and 1 from J, leaving 15 bases between them. The germline V gene has CDR1 MNHEY and CDR2 SVGAGI. This CDR3 is 16 amino acids long. The CDR3 here is CASSYGSGVGNTEAFF. As DNA, the CDR3 is TGTGCCAGCAGTTATGGTTCAGGGGTGGGGAACACTGAAGCTTTCTTT.

The rearrangement uses TRBV20-1 and TRBJ2-1, with unresolved D. V dropped 6 bases and J dropped 4 bases, with 4 bases sitting between them. Germline assignment: CDR1 DFQATT and CDR2 SNEGSKA (reference sequence). The CDR3 is 10 residues long. The CDR3 sequence is CSAKYNEQFF. The DNA of the CDR3 is TGCAGTGCAAAATACAATGAGCAGTTCTTC.

The chain carries TRBV5-4 and TRBJ2-2; D tentatively fits TRBD1 or TRBD2 (5 bases each). The germline V gene encodes CDR1 SGHNT and CDR2 YYREEE (reference sequence). The CDR3 extends over 13 amino acids. V dropped 2 bases and J dropped 6 bases, with 8 bases sitting between them. The CDR3 bases are TGTGCCAGCAGCTTCTTGGGGGCCGGGGAGCTGTTTTTT. Translation gives CASSFLGAGELFF.

The chain is built from TRBV9 and TRBJ1-6; no reliable D call. Per the germline V gene, CDR1 is SGDLS and CDR2 is YYNGEE. V was shortened by 0 bases and J by 9 bases, with 10 bases between the two germline ends. The CDR3 totals 14 residues. CDR3 DNA sequence: TGTGCCAGCAGCGTAGCCGGCAGATCTTCACCCCTCCACTTT. Translated, it gives CASSVAGRSSPLHF.

This chain connects TRBV29-1 to TRBJ1-1, with D hard to call. This CDR3 is 13 amino acids long. V lost 8 bases to trimming and J lost 0 bases, with 13 bases between them. CDR1 and CDR2 (germline): SQVTM, ANQGSEA. The CDR3 here is CSHDGRLNTEAFF. CDR3 nucleotides: TGCAGCCACGACGGAAGATTGAACACTGAAGCTTTCTTT. Looking up the rest from reference TRBV29-1 and TRBJ1-1 gives the full variable domain: SAVISQKPSRDICQRGTSLTIQCQVDSQVTMMFWYRQQPGQSLTLIATANQGSEATYESGFVIDKFPISRPNLTFSTLTVSNMSPEDSSIYLCSHDGRLNTEAFFGQGTRLTVV.

The rearrangement uses TRBV4-1 and TRBJ2-3; 7 positions match TRBD1. The CDR3 consists of 19 residues. The germline gives CDR1 MGHRA, CDR2 YSYEKL. V trimming: 4 bases; J trimming: 0 bases; junction bases outside the gene matches: 16. The CDR3 region has the DNA TGCGCCAGCAGCCCGAAGGGGGCGATCGGGGCCACTAGCACAGATACGCAGTATTTT. This sequence encodes CASSPKGAIGATSTDTQYF.

This clone was detected only a few times. This rearrangement joins TRBV6-5 to TRBJ1-4; no firm D call. Germline V gives CDR1 MNHEY, CDR2 SVGAGI. Trimming pared 6 bases from V and 3 bases from J, leaving 11 bases between. The CDR3 length is 14 residues. This CDR3 is CASSRRASNEKLFF. The CDR3 DNA follows: TGTGCCAGCAGCCGCCGGGCCTCTAATGAAAAACTGTTTTTT.

This rearrangement joins TRBV19 to TRBJ1-5, with D possibly matching TRBD1 (5 bases). This CDR3 region has 16 residues. The germline CDR1 and CDR2 sequences are LNHDA and SQIVND (reference sequence). Trimming took 9 bases from V and 1 from J, leaving 19 bases between them. Written as DNA, the CDR3 is TGTGCCAGCCAACCAGCAGGGTGGGGGAGCAATCAGCCCCAGCATTTT. Its translation is CASQPAGWGSNQPQHF.

This clone has a single count. This chain joins TRBV6-5 and TRBJ2-3, with 10 bases identical to TRBD2. The CDR3 is 15 amino acids. J lost 5 bases, V lost 8 bases, and 10 bases had no gene match. Per the germline V gene, CDR1 is MNHEY and CDR2 is SVGAGI. In DNA, the CDR3 is TGTGCCAGCGGGACGAGGACTAGCGGCTTAGATACGCAGTATTTT. Translation gives CASGTRTSGLDTQYF.

The chain joins TRBV30 to TRBJ1-3; D unresolved. The germline V and J ends were trimmed by 2 bases and 0 bases, with 17 bases remaining between them. Germline V gene lookup returns CDR1 GTSNPN and CDR2 SVGIG (reference sequence). This CDR3 has 17 residues. The CDR3 DNA reads as TGTGCCTGGAGTCCCCTCGGCGGGTTGTTCTCTGGAAACACCATATATTTT. It encodes CAWSPLGGLFSGNTIYF.

This chain uses TRBV6-5 with TRBJ1-2; D is uncertain. Germline CDR1 reads MNHEY; CDR2 reads SVGAGI. The V gene lost 2 bases and the J gene lost 4 bases, with 8 bases spanning the gap. The CDR3 length is 13 residues. Here the CDR3 reads CASSYGVSYGYTF. CDR3 DNA: TGTGCCAGCAGTTACGGGGTCAGCTATGGCTACACCTTC.

The rearrangement links TRBV30 to TRBJ1-1; D is unresolved. Germline CDR1 and CDR2: GTSNPN and SVGIG (reference sequence). This CDR3 is built from 13 residues. Trimming removed 5 bases from V and 1 base from J, with 11 bases in between. The CDR3 DNA reads as TGTGCCTGGGCGGCGGGTCAGAACACTGAAGCTTTCTTT. Amino acids: CAWAAGQNTEAFF.

This CDR3 is CASSVDREYGYTF. The CDR3 bases are TGTGCCAGCAGCGTGGACAGGGAGTATGGCTACACCTTC. The chain links TRBV9 to TRBJ1-2, with 8 bases lining up with TRBD1. CDR1 and CDR2 (germline): SGDLS, YYNGEE. V shed 2 bases and J 5 bases; nucleotides not matched to a gene: 2. The CDR3 totals 13 residues.

The chain joins TRBV2 to TRBJ1-1, with TRBD1 matching over 8 bases. This CDR3 is built from 18 residues. Per the germline V gene, CDR1 is SNHLY and CDR2 is FYNNEI. The J segment lost 3 bases and the V segment lost 4 bases, leaving 16 bases of the junction unmatched. CDR3 in DNA: TGTGCCAGCAGTGGGCAGGGGGCGCGTATTTTCCTGGACACTGAAGCTTTCTTT. It codes for CASSGQGARIFLDTEAFF.

V gene TRBV25-1 combines with J gene TRBJ1-4; 7 bases are shared with TRBD1. The germline gives CDR1 MGHDK, CDR2 SYGVNS. V lost 3 bases, J lost 8 bases, and 12 bases stayed unmatched. The CDR3 spans 16 residues. The CDR3 region has the DNA TGTGCCAGCAGTGACCCGACAGGGAGGTTAAAGGAAAAACTGTTTTTT. Translating gives CASSDPTGRLKEKLFF. The complete variable domain, with remaining parts taken from reference TRBV25-1 and TRBJ1-4, reads EADIYQTPRYLVIGTGKKITLECSQTMGHDKMYWYQQDPGMELHLIHYSYGVNSTEKGDLSSESTVSRIRTEHFPLTLESARPSHTSQYLCASSDPTGRLKEKLFFGSGTQLSVL.

The CDR3 coding sequence is TGTGCTAGTGGTTTGGTACGTTCGGGGGGAAGTCTTGATGAGCAGTTCTTC. Amino acids: CASGLVRSGGSLDEQFF. This sequence joins TRBV12-5 and TRBJ2-1; 7 nucleotides match TRBD2. Germline V gene lookup returns CDR1 LGHNT and CDR2 FRNRAP. V was clipped by 0 bases and J by 8 bases; unmatched bases: 13. This CDR3 contains 17 residues. The full variable domain, in which reference TRBV12-5 and TRBJ2-1 provide the parts outside the CDR3, is DARVTQTPRHKVTEMGQEVTMRCQPILGHNTVFWYRQTMMQGLELLAYFRNRAPLDDSGMPKDRFSAEMPDATLATLKIQPSEPRDSAVYFCASGLVRSGGSLDEQFFGPGTRLTVL.

The CDR3 sequence: CASSVGAATEAFF. The DNA for the CDR3 is TGTGCCAGCAGCGTAGGAGCAGCCACTGAAGCTTTCTTT. The chain has TRBV9 and TRBJ1-1; D is undetermined. The V and J ends lost 0 bases and 4 bases respectively, with 7 bases between them. The CDR3 runs 13 residues. Germline-derived CDR1 and CDR2 are SGDLS and YYNGEE.

The chain links TRBV28 to TRBJ2-7; D is unclear. Trimming removed 2 bases from V and 4 bases from J, with 12 bases in between. CDR3 length: 14 amino acids. Germline values: CDR1 MDHEN, CDR2 SYDVKM. The CDR3 DNA reads as TGTGCCAGCAGTTTAGGGCTAGGCCCATACGAGCAGTACTTC. Translated, it gives CASSLGLGPYEQYF.

The chain employs TRBV5-1 and TRBJ2-3; possibly TRBD1 or TRBD2 for D (5 bases each). CDR1 SGHRS and CDR2 YFSETQ come from the germline V gene. This CDR3 has 15 residues. Trimming stripped 4 bases from V and 1 base from J, with 13 bases between. Here the CDR3 DNA reads TGCGCCAGCAGCCTGACCGGGACGGGCACAGATACGCAGTATTTT. It encodes CASSLTGTGTDTQYF.

The chain joins TRBV5-6 to TRBJ1-5; D perhaps matches TRBD1 (5 bases). In germline, CDR1 is SGHDT, CDR2 YYEEEE. V dropped 0 bases and J dropped 4 bases, with 14 bases sitting between them. The CDR3 runs 16 residues. The CDR3 bases are TGTGCCAGCAGCTTGGTCCGGGGGTCGGGGAATCAGCCCCAGCATTTT. Amino acid sequence: CASSLVRGSGNQPQHF.

V is TRBV6-6 and J is TRBJ1-2, with D possibly being TRBD1 (5 bases). There are 16 residues in the CDR3. Between the trimmed V and J ends, which lost 0 bases and 4 bases, there was a span of 15 bases. Germline lookup yields CDR1 MNHNY and CDR2 SVGAGI (reference sequence). The CDR3 DNA reads TGTGCCAGCAGTTACTCAAACCAGGGCCCCGGCTATGGCTACACCTTC. This encodes CASSYSNQGPGYGYTF.

This chain joins TRBV7-9 and TRBJ1-1; TRBD1 aligns across 10 bases. The CDR3 spans 13 residues. V was clipped by 5 bases and J by 8 bases; unmatched bases: 5. In germline, CDR1 is SEHNR, CDR2 FQNEAQ (reference sequence). The CDR3 reads CASSPWDRGEAFF. The CDR3 bases are TGTGCCAGCAGCCCTTGGGACAGGGGAGAAGCTTTCTTT.